The text below deals with one T cell receptor beta chain. The antigen is unknown. At one end the junction does not follow the germline gene, possibly because of a read error. This CDR3 has 14 residues. Germline CDR1 SNHLY, CDR2 FYNNEI. Time point indicated: neoterminal ileum biopsy at postoperative endoscopy, about 6 months after surgery. Included were adult ileal or ileocolonic Crohn's patients indicated for ileocolonic resection. Some clones are missing from TCRdb's copy, which holds only in-frame ones; the method was immunoSEQ multiplex PCR. In the table there are 3,100 or so clones, 75% to 90% of which are singletons. This specimen comes from a study of T cell repertoires in ileal Crohn's disease. Turning to the study itself: Every patient was operated on for stricturing (roughly 61%) or penetrating (approximately 40%) complications. M6 samples are neoterminal ileum biopsies from postoperative colonoscopy. Study results and limitations: High-frequency clones were more common in sorted CD8 than CD4 cells.

Sequences were obtained from ileal tissue. This chain joins TRBV2 and TRBJ1-2; D possibly corresponds to TRBD1 (5 bases). The sequence derives from an adult with Crohn's disease. This chain's CDR3 is CASSGDSRPDGCTF. The CDR3 nucleotides are TGTGCCAGCAGTGGTGACAGCCGACCCGATGGCTGCACCTTC.